The 20 T cell receptor beta chains in this list originate from one sample, sequenced in a study of CD8 T cells in ankylosing spondylitis. In TCRdb, the 5' RACE reads were re-called with MiXCR into one record per CDR3 protein. Of under 200,000 distinct CDR3 sequences in the sample, 11% were seen once. Material for sequencing was blood, either unsorted or a sorted T cell fraction (not recorded which). The origin of the receptors is a male donor with ankylosing spondylitis or in good health (not recorded which).

DNA of the CDR3: TGTGCCAGTAGTGGGACGGGACAGGGGGTCTCCTACGAGCAGTACTTC. This codes for CASSGTGQGVSYEQYF. V usage is TRBV19 and J usage is TRBJ2-7; 11 nucleotides match TRBD1. This CDR3 spans 16 amino acids. V gave up 5 bases and J gave up 0 bases; unmatched junction bases: 6. Germline V CDR1 and CDR2: LNHDA, SQIVND (reference sequence).

This clonotype occurred many times. V is TRBV21-1 and J is TRBJ2-1. TRBV21-1 is reported as a pseudogene. The CDR3 is made up of 13 amino acids. This chain's CDR3 is CASSKKFHNEQFF. As DNA, the CDR3 is TGTGCCAGCAGCAAAAAATTTCACAATGAGCAGTTCTTC.

This clonotype showed up many times. The chain recombines TRBV5-6 with TRBJ2-4, with D tentatively TRBD1 or TRBD2 (6 bases each). The germline V gene encodes CDR1 SGHDT and CDR2 YYEEEE. V was pared by 6 bases and J by 8 bases, with 21 bases between. This CDR3 has 15 amino acids. The CDR3 is CASTQRGTGGDIQYF. The CDR3 nucleotides read TGTGCCAGCACCCAAAGGGGGACCGGGGGAGACATTCAGTACTTC. Based on the CDR3 plus reference TRBV5-6 and TRBJ2-4, the full variable domain is DAGVTQSPTHLIKTRGQQVTLRCSPKSGHDTVSWYQQALGQGPQFIFQYYEEEERQRGNFPDRFSGHQFPNYSSELNVNALLLGDSALYLCASTQRGTGGDIQYFGAGTRLSVL.

The V and J genes are TRBV4-2 and TRBJ1-5; possibly TRBD1 for D (6 bases). The CDR3 covers 19 residues. Trimming took off 1 base at V and 5 bases at J, with 24 bases between the two ends. Germline V gives CDR1 LGHNA, CDR2 YNFKEQ. The CDR3 DNA is TGTGCCAGCAGCCAAGGGGCAAAGGGAAAGGTCAGGGGATATCAGCCCCAGCATTTT. Translation gives CASSQGAKGKVRGYQPQHF.

This clonotype was counted many times. CDR3 DNA: TGCGCCAGCAGATCAGACTTCTCGAACACCGGGGAGCTGTTTTTT. It translates to CASRSDFSNTGELFF. The genes are TRBV5-1 and TRBJ2-2; no clear D gene. This CDR3 is 15 amino acids long. V lost 5 bases, J lost 0 bases, and 11 bases lay in between. The germline V gene encodes CDR1 SGHRS and CDR2 YFSETQ.

This clonotype was observed many times. The V and J genes are TRBV29-1 and TRBJ1-2, with 8 bases lining up with TRBD1. This CDR3 spans 12 amino acids. The germline gives CDR1 SQVTM, CDR2 ANQGSEA. Trimming removed 5 bases from V and 6 bases from J; junction bases left unmatched: 5. The CDR3: CSVSGTGHGYTF. For the CDR3, the DNA is TGCAGCGTTTCCGGGACAGGCCATGGCTACACCTTC.

This clonotype appeared many times. The V and J genes are TRBV7-2 and TRBJ2-3; 10 nucleotides line up with TRBD1. Losses at the gene ends were 5 bases for V and 1 base for J; bases not matched to a gene: 0. CDR3 size: 14 residues. In germline, CDR1 is SGHTA, CDR2 FQGNSA. CDR3 nucleotide sequence: TGTGCCAGCAGCGGGACAGGGGGCACAGATACGCAGTATTTT. Translating it yields CASSGTGGTDTQYF.

Ten or more counts support this clonotype. The rearrangement joins TRBV3-1 to TRBJ2-7; D is unresolved. Germline V gene data show CDR1 as LGHDT and CDR2 as YNNKEL (reference sequence). V was trimmed by 1 base and J by 1 base, leaving 8 bases between them. The CDR3 runs 14 residues. The CDR3 DNA sequence: TGTGCCAGCAGCCAAGCCCATCGTTCCTACGAGCAGTACTTC. Translating it yields CASSQAHRSYEQYF.

This clonotype was picked up a small number of times. The rearrangement links TRBV6-2 or TRBV6-3 to TRBJ1-5; a possible D gene is TRBD1 (6 bases). Trimming took 6 bases from V and 1 from J, leaving 19 bases between them. The germline CDR1 and CDR2 sequences are MNHEY and SVGEGT. CDR3 length: 17 residues. The CDR3 bases are TGTGCCAGCAGCCTCAGGTCGTCCCAGGGGAGCAATCAGCCCCAGCATTTT. Protein product: CASSLRSSQGSNQPQHF.

This clonotype was seen many times. V gene TRBV3-1 combines with J gene TRBJ2-1; D is possibly TRBD2 (6 bases). The ends were cut back, 1 base at V and 3 bases at J, with 28 bases in the middle. The CDR3 is 21 residues long. Germline CDR1 is LGHDT and CDR2 is YNNKEL (reference sequence). The CDR3 protein is CASSQGFSQTRIQDIYNEQFF. The CDR3 nucleotides read TGTGCCAGCAGCCAAGGCTTTTCTCAGACTAGGATACAGGATATCTACAATGAGCAGTTCTTC.

This clonotype occurred many times. The rearrangement links TRBV20-1 to TRBJ2-7; 12 bases fit TRBD2. From germline, CDR1 is DFQATT and CDR2 SNEGSKA (reference sequence). The CDR3 covers 15 residues. After removal of 0 bases from V and 6 bases from J, the junction contained 6 bases not matched to a gene. The CDR3 reads CSAREGTSGRGEQYF. The CDR3 DNA follows: TGCAGTGCTAGAGAGGGGACTAGCGGGCGGGGCGAGCAGTACTTC.

This clonotype appeared many times. The genes are TRBV5-1 and TRBJ2-5; D tentatively fits TRBD1 or TRBD2 (5 bases each). There are 16 residues in the CDR3. Germline V gene sequence: CDR1 SGHRS, CDR2 YFSETQ. With 0 bases removed from V and 2 bases from J, the gap between germline ends came to 14 bases. The CDR3 here is CASSLEPGRQQETQYF. CDR3 bases: TGCGCCAGCAGCTTGGAGCCGGGACGGCAACAAGAGACCCAGTACTTC.

This clonotype was seen ten or more times. This chain connects TRBV7-6 to TRBJ2-1; 11 nucleotides match TRBD2. Trimming at V came to 0 bases and at J to 5 bases, leaving 6 bases not matched to a gene. Germline V gives CDR1 SGHVS, CDR2 FNYEAQ. The CDR3 sequence is 17 residues long. The CDR3 DNA sequence: TGTGCCAGCAGCTTAGCGGCGACTAGCGGGAAAAACAATGAGCAGTTCTTC. Protein sequence: CASSLAATSGKNNEQFF.

This clonotype appeared many times. The chain has TRBV10-2 and TRBJ1-4, with 8 bases aligning to TRBD1. V shed 7 bases, J shed 2 bases, and the junction held 9 bases outside the gene matches. The germline V gene has CDR1 WSHSY and CDR2 SAAADI. CDR3 size: 16 residues. CDR3 DNA: TGCGCCAGCACGGACAGGGTGGGCGCGACTAATGAAAAACTGTTTTTT. Residues: CASTDRVGATNEKLFF.

This clonotype came up many times. The CDR3 sequence is CSVSSGRGYNEQFF. DNA of the CDR3: TGCAGCGTCTCATCAGGGCGGGGGTACAATGAGCAGTTCTTC. The chain couples TRBV29-1 to TRBJ2-1; 7 bases are shared with TRBD2. The CDR3 spans 14 residues. The V gene end was trimmed by 6 bases and the J gene end by 4 bases; junction bases not matched to a gene: 9. Germline V gives CDR1 SQVTM, CDR2 ANQGSEA.

Many counts were recorded for this clonotype. The rearrangement joins TRBV29-1 to TRBJ2-2; D not certain. With 3 bases removed from V and 1 base from J, the gap between germline ends came to 6 bases. Germline CDR1 reads SQVTM; CDR2 reads ANQGSEA. There are 13 residues in the CDR3. CDR3 residues: CSVETLNTGELFF. Written as DNA, the CDR3 is TGCAGCGTTGAGACTTTGAACACCGGGGAGCTGTTTTTT.

This clonotype was seen at least ten times. V and J are TRBV12-3 or TRBV12-4 and TRBJ1-1, with D possibly matching TRBD1 (6 bases). The V end lost 4 bases, the J end lost 4 bases, and 10 bases lay between the germline ends. This CDR3 is built from 13 residues. The CDR3 is CASSSRGGTEAFF. The DNA of the CDR3 is TGTGCCAGCAGTTCCAGGGGAGGCACTGAAGCTTTCTTT.

The chain couples TRBV6-5 to TRBJ1-5, with D possibly matching TRBD1 (6 bases). Germline V CDR1 and CDR2: MNHEY, SVGAGI. Trimming left V 2 bases short and J 3 bases short, with 11 bases between. This CDR3 is 15 amino acids long. The CDR3 region has the DNA TGTGCCAGCAGTTACAGGGGGGGATTCAATCAGCCCCAGCATTTT. It is translated as CASSYRGGFNQPQHF.

This clonotype was counted only a few times. The V gene is TRBV18, the J gene TRBJ1-2, with a possible D match to TRBD1 (5 bases). The CDR3 length is 15 residues. CDR1 KGHSH and CDR2 LQKENI come from the germline V gene. The V and J ends lost 3 bases and 8 bases respectively, with 19 bases between them. The chain's CDR3 is CASSPSTEPYNGYTF. Written as DNA, the CDR3 is TGTGCCAGCTCACCTTCGACAGAGCCCTATAACGGCTACACCTTC.

In its sample, this clonotype was seen a few times. The rearrangement uses TRBV5-6 and TRBJ2-1; possibly TRBD1 for D (6 bases). This CDR3 has 15 residues. Trimming took off 4 bases at V and 6 bases at J, with 17 bases between the two ends. Per the germline V gene, CDR1 is SGHDT and CDR2 is YYEEEE. CDR3: CASSPLGHQSNEQFF. The CDR3 region has the DNA TGTGCCAGCAGCCCGTTGGGACACCAGTCCAATGAGCAGTTCTTC.